The 21 T cell receptor beta chains given below trace back to one sample, sequenced in a study of shared clonotypes between healthy human individuals. The assay was immunoSEQ multiplex PCR, and TCRdb's table has in-frame clones only and misses some. The table has about 600,000 clones, about 97% seen once; the top ten hold 0.057%. The sample was naive CD4+ T cells sorted from blood. Indicated subset: CD45RA+ positively selected. The origin of the receptors is a woman aged 25-40 years in good health.

The chain employs TRBV25-1 and TRBJ1-3; TRBD1 matches 10 bases. The junction had 6 bases not matched to a gene; V was cut back by 6 bases and J by 7 bases. The V gene's germline CDR1 is MGHDK and CDR2 SYGVNS. The CDR3 consists of 14 residues. The CDR3 DNA sequence: TGTGCCAGCAGGGGACAGGGGATTTCGAACACCATATATTTT. Its translation is CASRGQGISNTIYF.

This chain links TRBV5-1 with TRBJ2-1; 8 positions match TRBD2. Germline V gene data show CDR1 as SGHRS and CDR2 as YFSETQ. There are 16 residues in the CDR3. V lost 4 bases, J lost 4 bases, and 10 bases stayed unmatched. CDR3 sequence reads: CASSPQLAGPYNEQFF. In DNA, the CDR3 is TGCGCCAGCAGCCCCCAATTAGCGGGACCATACAATGAGCAGTTCTTC.

The genes are TRBV4-1 and TRBJ2-3; 16 nucleotides line up with TRBD2. The CDR3 is made up of 21 amino acids. The trim removed 1 base at V and 4 bases at J, leaving 14 bases unmatched. The germline gives CDR1 MGHRA, CDR2 YSYEKL. The CDR3 protein is CASSQGLRTGTSGRGADTQYF. CDR3 coding DNA: TGCGCCAGCAGCCAAGGTTTACGGACAGGGACTAGCGGGAGGGGGGCAGATACGCAGTATTTT.

V gene TRBV15 combines with J gene TRBJ1-2, with D unclear. V lost 0 bases, J lost 6 bases, and 8 bases lay in between. CDR1 is LNHNV, CDR2 YYDKDF, per germline (reference sequence). The CDR3 sequence is 13 residues long. CDR3 DNA sequence: TGTGCCACCAGCAGAGACCTAGGGAATGGCTACACCTTC. It yields the protein CATSRDLGNGYTF.

This chain joins TRBV29-1 and TRBJ2-7; 8 nucleotides agree with TRBD2. The germline V gene has CDR1 SQVTM and CDR2 ANQGSEA. After removal of 6 bases from V and 3 bases from J, the junction contained 7 bases not matched to a gene. The CDR3 spans 13 residues. CDR3 bases: TGCAGCGTGAAGGGCGGGGGGAACTACGAGCAGTACTTC. It is translated as CSVKGGGNYEQYF.

The rearrangement links TRBV28 to TRBJ2-3; no reliable D call. CDR3 length equals 12 residues. V dropped 6 bases and J dropped 3 bases, with 7 bases sitting between them. The V gene's germline CDR1 is MDHEN and CDR2 SYDVKM. The CDR3 DNA sequence: TGTGCCAGCAGGGCAGCTACAGATACGCAGTATTTT. It yields the protein CASRAATDTQYF.

This clone appeared a single time. This chain joins TRBV5-1 and TRBJ2-2; 13 bases match TRBD2. The CDR3 covers 17 residues. Germline V gene data show CDR1 as SGHRS and CDR2 as YFSETQ. J gave up 6 bases and V 2 bases, and 7 bases lay outside the gene matches. Here the CDR3 reads CASSFFTSGRAPGELFF. The CDR3 region has the DNA TGCGCCAGCAGCTTCTTCACTAGCGGGAGGGCCCCCGGGGAGCTGTTTTTT.

V is TRBV11-2 and J is TRBJ2-7; unclear D gene. V lost 5 bases and J lost 5, with 16 bases in between. The length of the CDR3 is 14 residues. Germline V gene data show CDR1 as SGHAT and CDR2 as FQNNGV. CDR3 region: CASSLNPGPDEQYF. The DNA for the CDR3 is TGTGCCAGCAGCCTAAACCCCGGCCCGGACGAGCAGTACTTC. Variable domain in full (rest from reference TRBV11-2 and TRBJ2-7): EAGVAQSPRYKIIEKRQSVAFWCNPISGHATLYWYQQILGQGPKLLIQFQNNGVVDDSQLPKDRFSAERLKGVDSTLKIQPAKLEDSAVYLCASSLNPGPDEQYFGPGTRLTVT.

CDR3 DNA sequence: TGTGCCAGCAGCCAAGAGATGGCTAGCGGGAGGGGGAATGAGCAGTTCTTC. Translated, it gives CASSQEMASGRGNEQFF. The V gene is TRBV4-2, the J gene TRBJ2-1; 12 bases are shared with TRBD2. Germline CDR1 and CDR2: LGHNA and YNFKEQ. Trimming removed 0 bases from V and 7 bases from J; junction bases left unmatched: 7. The length of the CDR3 is 17 residues.

This clone has more than one count but fewer than ten. This chain joins TRBV25-1 and TRBJ1-1; D is unclear. The CDR3 runs to 15 residues. Germline V gene sequence: CDR1 MGHDK, CDR2 SYGVNS. The V and J ends lost 4 bases and 4 bases respectively, with 16 bases between them. The CDR3 DNA follows: TGTGCCAGCAGTGCTGTCCGACCGGGCGTCACTGAAGCTTTCTTT. Translated, it gives CASSAVRPGVTEAFF.

V gene TRBV10-2 combines with J gene TRBJ2-3; 8 bases agree with TRBD2. V shed 4 bases, J shed 4 bases, and the junction held 4 bases outside the gene matches. CDR1 and CDR2 from the germline V gene are WSHSY and SAAADI. The CDR3 is 14 residues long. The DNA of the CDR3 is TGCGCCAGCAGTGTAACTAGCGGCCCAGATACGCAGTATTTT. Amino acids: CASSVTSGPDTQYF.

The chain carries TRBV11-2 and TRBJ2-5; TRBD1 is a possible D gene (6 bases). Looked up from germline, CDR1 is SGHAT and CDR2 is FQNNGV. CDR3 length: 16 residues. The V gene lost 4 bases and the J gene lost 2 bases, with 17 bases spanning the gap. The CDR3 sequence is CASSSLRDTSQETQYF. CDR3 in DNA: TGTGCCAGCAGCTCCCTACGGGACACTTCACAAGAGACCCAGTACTTC.

The rearrangement uses TRBV5-1 and TRBJ2-3, with D possibly being TRBD2 (6 bases). CDR1 SGHRS and CDR2 YFSETQ come from the germline V gene. V lost 3 bases, J lost 0 bases, and 11 bases lay in between. This CDR3 comprises 15 residues. The CDR3 bases are TGCGCCAGCAGCTCCCAGCGGGTTAGCACAGATACGCAGTATTTT. It is translated as CASSSQRVSTDTQYF.

The V gene is TRBV7-7, the J gene TRBJ2-5; 10 bases are shared with TRBD2. Germline V CDR1 and CDR2: SSHAT, FNYEAQ (reference sequence). CDR3 length: 13 residues. The V gene end was trimmed by 9 bases and the J gene end by 4 bases; junction bases not matched to a gene: 5. The CDR3 sequence is CASEAGGGETQYF. The CDR3 DNA is TGTGCCAGTGAAGCGGGGGGGGGAGAGACCCAGTACTTC.

The chain combines TRBV7-9 with TRBJ1-2; maybe TRBD1 (5 bases). The CDR3 contains 16 residues. V lost 2 bases to trimming and J lost 2 bases, with 15 bases between them. Germline V lookup: CDR1 SEHNR, CDR2 FQNEAQ (reference sequence). The CDR3 here is CASSLFGQENNYGYTF. The CDR3 DNA sequence: TGTGCCAGCAGCTTATTTGGACAAGAGAACAACTATGGCTACACCTTC. Looking up the rest from reference TRBV7-9 and TRBJ1-2 gives the full variable domain: DTGVSQNPRHKITKRGQNVTFRCDPISEHNRLYWYRQTLGQGPEFLTYFQNEAQLEKSRLLSDRFSAERPKGSFSTLEIQRTEQGDSAMYLCASSLFGQENNYGYTFGSGTRLTVV.

This sequence joins TRBV7-7 and TRBJ2-5, with a weak D call TRBD1 (5 bases). Germline loops: CDR1 SSHAT, CDR2 FNYEAQ (reference sequence). This CDR3 region has 13 residues. Deletions cut 1 base from V and 5 bases from J, with 8 bases between. CDR3 nucleotide sequence: TGTGCCAGCAGCTTAGGCAGGGTTGAGACCCAGTACTTC. Its protein product is CASSLGRVETQYF. Full variable domain (missing parts from reference TRBV7-7 and TRBJ2-5): GAGVSQSPRYKVTKRGQDVTLRCDPISSHATLYWYQQALGQGPEFLTYFNYEAQPDKSGLPSDRFSAERPEGSISTLTIQRTEQRDSAMYRCASSLGRVETQYFGPGTRLLVL.

This chain connects TRBV19 to TRBJ2-3; TRBD2 matches at 12 bases. This CDR3 region has 14 residues. Germline V lookup: CDR1 LNHDA, CDR2 SQIVND (reference sequence). The V gene end was trimmed by 4 bases and the J gene end by 5 bases; junction bases not matched to a gene: 1. The CDR3 sequence is CASSTTSGRDTQYF. In DNA form, the CDR3 reads TGTGCCAGTAGTACGACTAGCGGGAGAGATACGCAGTATTTT.

This sequence joins TRBV30 and TRBJ1-5; no reliable D call. Germline loops: CDR1 GTSNPN, CDR2 SVGIG (reference sequence). This CDR3 region has 14 residues. V was trimmed by 0 bases and J by 11 bases, leaving 17 bases between them. CDR3 sequence reads: CAWSVQAGSGTQHF. DNA for the CDR3: TGTGCCTGGAGTGTGCAGGCAGGCTCTGGGACCCAGCATTTT.

The V gene is TRBV25-1, the J gene TRBJ1-1; perhaps TRBD1 as D (6 bases). The CDR3 covers 12 residues. V lost 6 bases, J lost 3 bases, and 8 bases lay in between. In germline, CDR1 is MGHDK, CDR2 SYGVNS. CDR3 nucleotide sequence: TGTGCCAGCAGCCAGGGGTACACTGAAGCTTTCTTT. Amino acid sequence: CASSQGYTEAFF.

The CDR3 loop reads CASSEKGQAYYGYTF. The CDR3, as DNA: TGTGCCAGCAGTGAAAAGGGACAGGCCTACTATGGCTACACCTTC. The rearrangement joins TRBV6-1 to TRBJ1-2; 8 bases match TRBD1. The CDR3 length is 15 residues. The germline V gene encodes CDR1 MNHNS and CDR2 SASEGT. V lost 2 bases to trimming and J lost 3 bases; unmatched junction nucleotides: 5.

The chain carries TRBV25-1 and TRBJ2-1; D remains ambiguous. The CDR3 contains 13 residues. V shed 4 bases and J shed 16 bases, with 20 bases lying between them. Per germline, CDR1 MGHDK and CDR2 SYGVNS. CDR3 coding DNA: TGTGCCAGCAGTGGCTTAAACGGATTCCAGCTCTTCTTC. Amino acids: CASSGLNGFQLFF.